A selection of T cell receptor beta chains follows, all from one sample in a study of T cell responses to AZD1222 COVID-19 vaccine. The repertoire was sequenced with immunoSEQ multiplex PCR; TCRdb's copy has only in-frame clones and lacks some. The sample consists of over 85,000 clones, roughly 90% of them appearing once. This sample comprised peripheral blood, obtained 28 days after the second AZD1222 dose. All receptors derive from an adult who received the AZD1222 COVID-19 vaccine. Both conserved end residues are part of each CDR3. The order of the fields is D gene, J gene, V gene, CDR3 length, CDR3 protein. D genes are given only for firm matches.

NA,TRBJ1-3,TRBV7-2,14,CASRSQGYGNTIYF
TRBD1,TRBJ2-7,TRBV20-1,13,CSASRDRYDEQYF
TRBD2,TRBJ2-6,TRBV3-1/TRBV3-2,21,CASSQETAGGEIHSGANVLTF
TRBD1,TRBJ1-1,TRBV9,14,CASSPEGQTHEAFF
NA,TRBJ2-5,TRBV12-5,17,CASGLADIGALQETQYF
NA,TRBJ2-2,TRBV9,12,CASSVGDGELFF
TRBD1,TRBJ2-7,TRBV6-2/TRBV6-3,19,CASSYRKKKVEDRPYEQYF
TRBD1,TRBJ1-2,TRBV18,13,CASSPRGQDGYTF
TRBD1,TRBJ2-5,TRBV6-2/TRBV6-3,16,CASSYSIGTAQETQYF
NA,TRBJ2-5,TRBV13,14,CASSLWGGAETQYF
TRBD2,TRBJ2-3,TRBV10-1,15,CASSDRGGVTDTQYF
TRBD1,TRBJ1-4,TRBV6-5,15,CASSDRGVLYEKLFF
NA,TRBJ2-3,TRBV4-3,15,CASSQKGGNTDTQYF
TRBD1,TRBJ1-1,TRBV27,14,CASSYDRGGAEAFF
NA,TRBJ2-5,TRBV6-1,14,CASSEEMGAGGQYF
TRBD2,TRBJ2-1,TRBV19,15,CASSFASGSYNEQFF
NA,TRBJ2-7,TRBV18,16,CASSRPGFRATYEQYF
NA,TRBJ2-3,TRBV6-2/TRBV6-3,14,CASSLLVSTDTQYF